One TCR beta chain is described in this entry. Measured with immunoSEQ multiplex PCR; TCRdb has only the in-frame clones, and not every one. This table has 200,000 or so clones, approximately 89% appearing once. The data are from a study of blood T cell repertoires in COVID-19. Adults between about 18 and 89 years of age took part from about two dozen US areas. Trimming took off 4 bases at V and 8 bases at J, with 15 bases between the two ends. Germline CDR1 reads LNHDA; CDR2 reads SQIVND (reference sequence). The CDR3 has 13 residues. Source material: PBMCs or T cells enriched from blood (not recorded which). This clonotype was obtained from a woman in her thirties or forties with acute COVID-19. V and J are TRBV19 and TRBJ2-7; D is perhaps TRBD2 (6 bases). This CDR3 reads CASSTTSQAKQYV. The CDR3 DNA sequence: TGTGCCAGTAGTACCACTAGCCAAGCGAAGCAGTACGTC.